What follows are 19 T cell receptor beta chains derived from one specimen sequenced in a study of blood T cell repertoires in COVID-19. Measured with immunoSEQ multiplex PCR; TCRdb has only the in-frame clones, and not every one. The table lists 200,000 to 300,000 clones, 85% of them singletons. The sample was PBMCs or T cells enriched from blood (not recorded which). The source of these receptors is a woman aged 50 to 60 with acute COVID-19.

The chain uses TRBV5-4 and TRBJ1-1; D unresolved. CDR3 size: 14 residues. V lost 0 bases and J lost 2, with 8 bases in between. Germline CDR1 SGHNT, CDR2 YYREEE (reference sequence). CDR3 DNA: TGTGCCAGCAGCTTGGAGCCAGGAAACACTGAAGCTTTCTTT. Protein: CASSLEPGNTEAFF.

This sequence joins TRBV3-1 (or the pseudogene TRBV3-2) and TRBJ2-5, with 7 bases aligning to TRBD2. This CDR3 has 16 residues. Germline V gene lookup returns CDR1 LGHDT and CDR2 YNNKEL (reference sequence). The ends lost 1 base at V and 1 base at J; junction bases unmatched: 6. As DNA, the CDR3 is TGTGCCAGCAGCCAAGCCCCAGCGGGGCGCCAAGAGACCCAGTACTTC. Encoded protein: CASSQAPAGRQETQYF.

The chain links TRBV7-2 to TRBJ2-7, with 12 bases matching TRBD2. In germline, CDR1 is SGHTA, CDR2 FQGNSA. This CDR3 region has 15 residues. The J segment lost 0 bases and the V segment lost 6 bases, leaving 3 bases of the junction unmatched. Written as DNA, the CDR3 is TGTGCCAGCAGTACTAGCGGGGGGAGCTCCTACGAGCAGTACTTC. Translation: CASSTSGGSSYEQYF.

The chain combines TRBV19 with TRBJ2-1; 9 positions match TRBD2. V lost 7 bases to trimming and J lost 0 bases; unmatched junction nucleotides: 10. Germline V CDR1 and CDR2: LNHDA, SQIVND (reference sequence). The CDR3 extends over 17 amino acids. The chain's CDR3 is CASTPRSSGGSYNEQFF. CDR3 coding DNA: TGTGCCAGTACCCCTAGGAGTAGCGGGGGCTCCTACAATGAGCAGTTCTTC.

This clone was seen a handful of times. The chain joins TRBV10-3 to TRBJ2-3; 7 bases fit TRBD2. The CDR3 covers 14 residues. J gave up 2 bases and V 8 bases, and 7 bases lay outside the gene matches. CDR1 is ENHRY, CDR2 SYGVKD, per germline. The CDR3 sequence is CAIVAGENTDTQYF. The CDR3 DNA reads TGTGCCATCGTGGCGGGGGAGAACACAGATACGCAGTATTTT.

The V gene is TRBV30, the J gene TRBJ1-2; a weak D match, TRBD1 (6 bases). Germline-derived CDR1 and CDR2 are GTSNPN and SVGIG (reference sequence). The V and J ends lost 2 bases and 0 bases respectively, with 10 bases between them. The CDR3 spans 14 residues. The CDR3 DNA reads as TGTGCCTGGAGTACAGGGCCCACTAACTATGGCTACACCTTC. Protein sequence: CAWSTGPTNYGYTF.

V and J are TRBV4-3 and TRBJ2-7; 7 bases match TRBD2. Germline assignment: CDR1 LGHNA and CDR2 YSLEER. The CDR3 length is 15 residues. Unmatched junction bases numbered 6, after V lost 0 bases and J lost 4 bases. The CDR3 DNA is TGCGCCAGCAGCCAAGATTCGGGGGGAAATTACGAGCAGTACTTC. It is translated as CASSQDSGGNYEQYF.

The genes are TRBV29-1 and TRBJ2-2, with D possibly matching TRBD1 (5 bases). Germline V gene data show CDR1 as SQVTM and CDR2 as ANQGSEA. Trimming stripped 8 bases from V and 3 bases from J, with 10 bases between. The CDR3 has 12 residues. The CDR3 bases are TGCAGCCATCAGGGTGACACCGGGGAGCTGTTTTTT. Amino acid sequence: CSHQGDTGELFF.

The V and J genes are TRBV6-2 or TRBV6-3 and TRBJ1-3; tentative D call: TRBD1 (5 bases). The germline V gene encodes CDR1 MNHEY and CDR2 SVGEGT. V was clipped by 6 bases and J by 4 bases, with 16 bases between them. The CDR3 length is 15 residues. The CDR3 DNA reads TGTGCCAGCAGCCCCCCGACAGCTTTCGGAAACACCATATATTTT. This sequence encodes CASSPPTAFGNTIYF.

The V call is TRBV10-3, the J call TRBJ2-1, with D possibly being TRBD2 (6 bases). V dropped 10 bases and J dropped 5 bases, with 9 bases sitting between them. The CDR3 runs 11 residues. The germline V gene has CDR1 ENHRY and CDR2 SYGVKD. CDR3 nucleotide sequence: TGTGCCACGGGACTGAACAATGAGCAGTTCTTC. As protein: CATGLNNEQFF.

A single count supports this clone. The chain is built from TRBV3-1 (or the pseudogene TRBV3-2) and TRBJ1-1; D is unclear. Trimming cost V 5 bases and J 3 bases, with 13 bases left between them. The CDR3 extends over 14 amino acids. CDR1 is LGHDT, CDR2 YNNKEL, per germline (reference sequence). As DNA, the CDR3 is TGTGCCAGCAGCAACCGTGACTTACACACTGAAGCTTTCTTT. Its protein product is CASSNRDLHTEAFF.

This clone was detected once. This sequence joins TRBV5-1 and TRBJ2-3; the D gene is possibly TRBD2 (7 bases). The germline V gene has CDR1 SGHRS and CDR2 YFSETQ. This CDR3 comprises 12 residues. V was shortened by 7 bases and J by 6 bases, with 12 bases between the two germline ends. The CDR3, as DNA: TGCGCCAGCGGCCGGGGGGCCGATACGCAGTATTTT. Translated: CASGRGADTQYF.

This rearrangement joins TRBV3-1 (or the pseudogene TRBV3-2) to TRBJ2-3; 10 nucleotides line up with TRBD1. V lost 4 bases, J lost 1 base, and 2 bases stayed unmatched. CDR1 LGHDT and CDR2 YNNKEL come from the germline V gene (reference sequence). The CDR3 runs 15 residues. The CDR3 bases are TGTGCCAGCAGCCCCGGGACAGGGGGCACAGATACGCAGTATTTT. Residues: CASSPGTGGTDTQYF.

The rearrangement uses TRBV19 and TRBJ1-5, with D tentatively TRBD1 (5 bases). CDR1 and CDR2 (germline): LNHDA, SQIVND (reference sequence). Deletions cut 9 bases from V and 4 bases from J, with 16 bases between. This CDR3 comprises 14 residues. The CDR3 loop is CASSDRQWNQPQHF. The DNA for the CDR3 is TGTGCCAGCTCCGACAGACAATGGAATCAGCCCCAGCATTTT.

The J gene is TRBJ1-1, the V gene TRBV7-3, with D perhaps TRBD1 (6 bases). The CDR3 totals 16 residues. Germline V gene sequence: CDR1 SGHTA, CDR2 FQGTGA. Trimming removed 4 bases from V and 0 bases from J, with 15 bases in between. CDR3 residues: CASSSLQGRMNTEAFF. CDR3 nucleotides: TGTGCCAGCAGCTCACTACAGGGAAGAATGAACACTGAAGCTTTCTTT.

This chain connects TRBV5-4 to TRBJ2-3, with 11 bases that match TRBD2. Germline V gene lookup returns CDR1 SGHNT and CDR2 YYREEE (reference sequence). V lost 0 bases and J lost 1; bases outside the gene matches: 1. The CDR3 sequence is 16 residues long. CDR3 nucleotide sequence: TGTGCCAGCAGCTTGGCACTAGCGGGGGGCACAGATACGCAGTATTTT. Translated: CASSLALAGGTDTQYF.

This chain joins TRBV18 and TRBJ2-1, with 9 bases matching TRBD2. In germline, CDR1 is KGHSH, CDR2 LQKENI. CDR3 length: 17 amino acids. Losses at the gene ends were 1 base for V and 0 bases for J; bases not matched to a gene: 4. CDR3 region: CASSPLAGVVSYNEQFF. For the CDR3, the DNA is TGTGCCAGCTCACCACTAGCGGGGGTCGTCTCCTACAATGAGCAGTTCTTC.

The genes are TRBV5-1 and TRBJ2-1, with TRBD2 identical over 11 bases. The CDR3 spans 15 residues. V trimming: 4 bases; J trimming: 3 bases; junction bases outside the gene matches: 3. From germline, CDR1 is SGHRS and CDR2 YFSETQ. CDR3 in DNA: TGCGCCAGCAGCGCGGGACTAGCGGTCTACAATGAGCAGTTCTTC. Amino acid sequence: CASSAGLAVYNEQFF.

This chain uses TRBV21-1 with TRBJ1-2. TRBV21-1 is flagged as a pseudogene. The CDR3 has 16 residues. The chain's CDR3 is CASSKVNRRDHYGYTF. The DNA for the CDR3 is TGTGCCAGCAGCAAAGTCAACAGGCGGGACCACTATGGCTACACCTTC.